Presented here are 5 T cell receptor beta chains from one specimen sequenced in a study of monozygotic twins with inflammatory bowel disease. After re-calling the 5' RACE reads, TCRdb lists one entry per CDR3 protein, DNA absent. The repertoire shows approximately 400,000 distinct CDR3 sequences; the top ten hold around 2.6%. Sample: blood. The receptors were gathered from a human donor with ulcerative colitis or Crohn's disease, or a healthy co-twin of an affected twin (not recorded which).

The V call is TRBV7-3, the J call TRBJ2-7; the TCRdb D gene call, TRBD2, has no DNA to confirm it. The CDR3 consists of 15 residues. Germline V gene lookup returns CDR1 SGHTA and CDR2 FQGTGA. Here the CDR3 reads CASSLSPSGIYEQYF.

The V call is TRBV20-1, the J call TRBJ1-6; TCRdb designates TRBD1, a call that cannot be tested without DNA. Germline V gives CDR1 DFQATT, CDR2 SNEGSKA (reference sequence). The CDR3 loop spans 15 amino acids. The CDR3 region is CSAQSNRDGKRALHF.

The chain employs TRBV5-1 and TRBJ2-5; TCRdb indicates TRBD1, and absent DNA this call remains unverified. Germline V gives CDR1 SGHRS, CDR2 YFSETQ. The CDR3 is 16 residues long. CDR3 sequence reads: CASSSGQGAQGETQYF.

The J gene is TRBJ2-7, the V gene TRBV5-4; without DNA, the TCRdb call of TRBD1 cannot be checked. The CDR3 covers 14 residues. Germline CDR1 reads SGHNT; CDR2 reads YYREEE (reference sequence). The CDR3 here is CASSLIQGANEQYF.

The gene calls are TRBV11-1 and TRBJ2-7; with no DNA, the TCRdb D assignment of TRBD1 cannot be verified. Germline CDR1 and CDR2: SGHAT and FQDESV (reference sequence). This CDR3 spans 19 amino acids. CDR3 region: CASSLVGTLGRALTYEQYF. The full variable domain, completed using reference TRBV11-1 and TRBJ2-7, is EAEVAQSPRYKITEKSQAVAFWCDPISGHATLYWYRQILGQGPELLVQFQDESVVDDSQLPKDRFSAERLKGVDSTLKIQPAELGDSAMYLCASSLVGTLGRALTYEQYFGPGTRLTVT.